Each of the 3 T cell receptor beta chains below was sequenced from the same sample in a study of T cells in Graves' hyperthyroidism and ophthalmopathy. Amplified TCR beta CDR3 regions came from RNA transcripts. TCR CDR3 regions were first amplified by RT-PCR with HTBI primers. TCRdb fed the multiplex PCR reads into MiXCR, producing one record per CDR3 protein. The sample yields about 840,000 distinct CDR3 sequences, 38% seen once. Sample: blood. The origin of the receptors is a man aged 18 to 29 with Graves' hyperthyroidism.

Here the CDR3 DNA reads TGCAGCGTCGGGGGACTAGCGGGAGCGGCCTACAATGAAGCTTTCTTT. Its protein product is CSVGGLAGAAYNEAFF. This chain connects TRBV29-1 to TRBJ1-1, with a weak D call TRBD1 (5 bases). Trimming left V 6 bases short and J 7 bases short, with 27 bases between. The length of the CDR3 is 16 residues. Germline CDR1 is SQVTM and CDR2 is ANQGSEA. Looking up the rest from reference TRBV29-1 and TRBJ1-1 gives the full variable domain: SAVISQKPSRDICQRGTSLTIQCQVDSQVTMMFWYRQQPGQSLTLIATANQGSEATYESGFVIDKFPISRPNLTFSTLTVSNMSPEDSSIYLCSVGGLAGAAYNEAFFGQGTRLTVV.

To note about this clonotype: The junction shows a germline mismatch at one end, possibly a read error. The J gene is TRBJ2-7, the V gene TRBV7-9; the D is unclear. Germline V gene sequence: CDR1 SEHNR, CDR2 FQNEAQ (reference sequence). The CDR3 is made up of 16 amino acids. In DNA, the CDR3 is TGTGCCGGCAGCTTAGGTAGGACGCTTAGCTCCTACGAGCAGTACTTC. It specifies CAGSLGRTLSSYEQYF.

This sequence joins TRBV25-1 and TRBJ1-1; 8 bases match TRBD1. Germline V gives CDR1 MGHDK, CDR2 SYGVNS. V trimming: 7 bases; J trimming: 1 base; junction bases outside the gene matches: 8. This CDR3 spans 15 amino acids. The CDR3 spells CASTPYQGANTEAFF. DNA for the CDR3: TGTGCCAGCACGCCTTATCAGGGGGCGAACACTGAAGCTTTCTTT.